The 19 T cell receptor beta chains reported below all come from one sample, sequenced in a study of cytomegalovirus exposure and HLA in healthy donors. PCR involved 60 Vbeta and 13 Jbeta primers. Method: immunoSEQ multiplex PCR; TCRdb's copy keeps in-frame clones and lacks some. The table has 150,000 to 200,000 clones, roughly 80% seen once; the top ten hold around 0.24%. The sample was PBMCs. The origin of the receptors is a boy aged 5 to 17 in good health and CMV-seronegative.

This sequence joins TRBV7-3 and TRBJ2-3; TRBD1 might be the D (6 bases). The germline gives CDR1 SGHTA, CDR2 FQGTGA. This CDR3 comprises 17 residues. V was pared by 4 bases and J by 5 bases, with 22 bases between. CDR3 in DNA: TGTGCCAGCAGCTCCCCAGGGGACACTCCAGAGGAAGATACGCAGTATTTT. This encodes CASSSPGDTPEEDTQYF.

The chain couples TRBV18 to TRBJ1-2, with 7 bases identical to TRBD1. There are 14 residues in the CDR3. Germline CDR1 reads KGHSH; CDR2 reads LQKENI. Losses at the gene ends were 0 bases for V and 3 bases for J; bases not matched to a gene: 1. CDR3 sequence reads: CASSPPDRYYGYTF. The CDR3 region has the DNA TGTGCCAGCTCACCACCGGACAGGTACTATGGCTACACCTTC. The variable domain in full, with the rest retrieved from reference TRBV18 and TRBJ1-2, is NAGVMQNPRHLVRRRGQEARLRCSPMKGHSHVYWYRQLPEEGLKFMVYLQKENIIDESGMPKERFSAEFPKEGPSILRIQQVVRGDSAAYFCASSPPDRYYGYTFGSGTRLTVV.

To note about this clone: One end of the junction is discordant with germline, which a read error may explain. This sequence joins TRBV6-6 and TRBJ2-5, with D possibly TRBD2 on 5 matching bases. The CDR3 is 14 amino acids. Germline loops: CDR1 MNHNY, CDR2 SVGAGI (reference sequence). CDR3 residues: CASGAPSSQATQYF. CDR3 nucleotide sequence: TGTGCCAGCGGAGCCCCTAGCAGCCAAGCGACCCAGTACTTC.

The CDR3 sequence is CASSSTSGSSYNEQFF. Written as DNA, the CDR3 is TGTGCCAGCTCTTCGACTAGCGGGAGCTCCTACAATGAGCAGTTCTTC. The chain has TRBV18 and TRBJ2-1; 12 bases line up with TRBD2. CDR3 size: 16 residues. J gave up 0 bases and V 6 bases, and 3 bases lay outside the gene matches. The germline CDR1 and CDR2 sequences are KGHSH and LQKENI. Drawing the rest from reference TRBV18 and TRBJ2-1, the complete variable domain is NAGVMQNPRHLVRRRGQEARLRCSPMKGHSHVYWYRQLPEEGLKFMVYLQKENIIDESGMPKERFSAEFPKEGPSILRIQQVVRGDSAAYFCASSSTSGSSYNEQFFGPGTRLTVL.

The CDR3 loop reads CASSTGTDIEKLFF. In nucleotides, the CDR3 is TGTGCCAGCAGCACCGGGACAGATATTGAAAAACTGTTTTTT. The V call is TRBV7-6, the J call TRBJ1-4, with 7 bases identical to TRBD1. V gave up 5 bases and J gave up 7 bases; unmatched junction bases: 7. CDR1 SGHVS and CDR2 FNYEAQ come from the germline V gene. The CDR3 is 14 residues long.

This clone was found once. The chain recombines TRBV19 with TRBJ1-5, with TRBD1 as a possible D gene (6 bases). The germline V gene has CDR1 LNHDA and CDR2 SQIVND (reference sequence). The CDR3 has 14 residues. Trimming removed 3 bases from V and 6 bases from J, with 12 bases in between. In nucleotides, the CDR3 is TGTGCCAGTAGTATGAGGCAGGGGAGTCAGCCCCAGCATTTT. It translates to CASSMRQGSQPQHF.

The V gene is TRBV5-4, the J gene TRBJ1-6, with D possibly matching TRBD1 (6 bases). Germline CDR1 SGHNT, CDR2 YYREEE (reference sequence). The CDR3 consists of 14 residues. V shed 4 bases and J shed 10 bases, with 15 bases lying between them. The CDR3 nucleotides are TGTGCCAGCAGCCATCTCAGGGGTAACTCACCCCTCCACTTT. The encoded protein is CASSHLRGNSPLHF. The full variable domain, its missing parts supplied by reference TRBV5-4 and TRBJ1-6, is ETGVTQSPTHLIKTRGQQVTLRCSSQSGHNTVSWYQQALGQGPQFIFQYYREEENGRGNFPPRFSGLQFPNYSSELNVNALELDDSALYLCASSHLRGNSPLHFGNGTRLTVT.

This CDR3 is CASSFPRTAQGSYEQYF. CDR3 nucleotides: TGTGCCAGCAGCTTCCCGAGGACAGCCCAGGGGTCCTACGAGCAGTACTTC. The chain couples TRBV7-9 to TRBJ2-7, with a tentative D call TRBD1 (6 bases). The V end lost 3 bases, the J end lost 1 base, and 19 bases lay between the germline ends. The length of the CDR3 is 17 residues. Germline CDR1 and CDR2: SEHNR and FQNEAQ (reference sequence).

CDR3 loop: CAWSVRGSGEQYF. DNA for the CDR3: TGTGCCTGGAGTGTCCGGGGGTCGGGGGAGCAGTACTTC. The V call is TRBV30, the J call TRBJ2-7, with D possibly matching TRBD2 (6 bases). Germline loops: CDR1 GTSNPN, CDR2 SVGIG (reference sequence). V lost 0 bases to trimming and J lost 7 bases, with 13 bases between them. This CDR3 contains 13 residues.

This chain connects TRBV13 to TRBJ2-3; the match to TRBD1 covers 7 bases. From germline, CDR1 is PRHDT and CDR2 FYEKMQ (reference sequence). The CDR3 contains 14 residues. Losses at the gene ends were 4 bases for V and 4 bases for J; bases not matched to a gene: 5. The CDR3 nucleotides are TGTGCCAGCAGCTCGCAGACAGGGCCAGATACGCAGTATTTT. Protein: CASSSQTGPDTQYF. The variable domain in full, with the rest retrieved from reference TRBV13 and TRBJ2-3, is AAGVIQSPRHLIKEKRETATLKCYPIPRHDTVYWYQQGPGQDPQFLISFYEKMQSDKGSIPDRFSAQQFSDYHSELNMSSLELGDSALYFCASSSQTGPDTQYFGPGTRLTVL.

This sequence joins TRBV28 and TRBJ2-7; 9 bases are a match to TRBD2. Germline lookup yields CDR1 MDHEN and CDR2 SYDVKM. The CDR3 spans 15 residues. The trim removed 5 bases at V and 4 bases at J, leaving 9 bases unmatched. In nucleotides, the CDR3 is TGTGCCAGCAGTGCATTACTAGCGGGTCGATACGAGCAGTACTTC. This codes for CASSALLAGRYEQYF. Variable domain in full (rest from reference TRBV28 and TRBJ2-7): DVKVTQSSRYLVKRTGEKVFLECVQDMDHENMFWYRQDPGLGLRLIYFSYDVKMKEKGDIPEGYSVSREKKERFSLILESASTNQTSMYLCASSALLAGRYEQYFGPGTRLTVT.

This sequence joins TRBV6-1 and TRBJ1-2; tentative D call: TRBD1 (5 bases). The CDR3 loop spans 13 amino acids. Germline loops: CDR1 MNHNS, CDR2 SASEGT. V was cut by 5 bases and J by 4 bases, with 11 bases left in between. The CDR3 spells CASSRDSVYGYTF. The DNA for the CDR3 is TGTGCCAGCAGTCGAGACAGTGTCTATGGCTACACCTTC.

The chain's CDR3 is CASSLVGTSPNNEQFF. CDR3 DNA: TGTGCCAGCAGCTTAGTTGGGACTAGCCCTAACAATGAGCAGTTCTTC. This chain joins TRBV7-6 and TRBJ2-1; 9 nucleotides align to TRBD2. The V segment lost 1 base and the J segment 5 bases; nucleotides outside the gene matches: 6. This CDR3 contains 16 residues. Germline V gives CDR1 SGHVS, CDR2 FNYEAQ.

This sequence joins TRBV4-3 and TRBJ2-4; D might be TRBD2 (5 bases). CDR1 and CDR2 from the germline V gene are LGHNA and YSLEER. The germline V and J ends were trimmed by 5 bases and 1 base, with 9 bases remaining between them. The CDR3 is 14 residues long. CDR3 in DNA: TGCGCCAGCAGCGAGAGGGTGGCCAAAAACATTCAGTACTTC. Protein product: CASSERVAKNIQYF.

The chain joins TRBV13 to TRBJ1-2; a possible D gene is TRBD1 (6 bases). V was trimmed by 0 bases and J by 4 bases, leaving 15 bases between them. CDR1 is PRHDT, CDR2 FYEKMQ, per germline (reference sequence). This CDR3 is built from 16 residues. CDR3: CASSLGPLTGPYGYTF. In nucleotides, the CDR3 is TGTGCCAGCAGCTTAGGCCCCTTGACAGGACCCTATGGCTACACCTTC.

The CDR3 reads CASRGREYYNEQFF. The CDR3 region has the DNA TGTGCCAGCAGGGGCCGAGAATACTACAATGAGCAGTTCTTC. V usage is TRBV28 and J usage is TRBJ2-1; D is ambiguous. Trimming shortened V by 6 bases and J by 3 bases, and 12 bases separated the two germline ends. CDR1 and CDR2 (germline): MDHEN, SYDVKM. The CDR3 covers 14 residues.

This chain joins TRBV9 and TRBJ2-3; TRBD2 is a possible D gene (5 bases). The CDR3 covers 15 residues. The germline CDR1 and CDR2 sequences are SGDLS and YYNGEE. V lost 0 bases and J 2 bases, leaving 10 bases between the germline ends. The chain's CDR3 is CASSVDTGFTDTQYF. The DNA for the CDR3 is TGTGCCAGCAGCGTAGATACGGGGTTCACAGATACGCAGTATTTT. The variable domain in full, with the rest retrieved from reference TRBV9 and TRBJ2-3, is DSGVTQTPKHLITATGQRVTLRCSPRSGDLSVYWYQQSLDQGLQFLIQYYNGEERAKGNILERFSAQQFPDLHSELNLSSLELGDSALYFCASSVDTGFTDTQYFGPGTRLTVL.

The chain uses TRBV9 and TRBJ1-2; 7 nucleotides line up with TRBD1. The length of the CDR3 is 13 residues. The junction had 4 bases not matched to a gene; V was cut back by 2 bases and J by 6 bases. Germline V lookup: CDR1 SGDLS, CDR2 YYNGEE. The DNA for the CDR3 is TGTGCCAGCAGCGTGGGACAGCCCCATGGCTACACCTTC. Translated, it gives CASSVGQPHGYTF.

This sequence joins TRBV6-5 and TRBJ1-1; TRBD1 is a possible D gene (5 bases). The CDR3 sequence is 15 residues long. The ends were cut back, 2 bases at V and 1 base at J, with 11 bases in the middle. Germline V gene sequence: CDR1 MNHEY, CDR2 SVGAGI. As DNA, the CDR3 is TGTGCCAGCAGTTACCCCCTGGGGGGGAACACTGAAGCTTTCTTT. This encodes CASSYPLGGNTEAFF.